This TCR beta chain is from a study of CD8+ T cells in alopecia areata. Extracted RNA was reverse transcribed, and the resulting cDNA served as sequencing template. TCRdb keeps only in-frame clones here, not all; method: immunoSEQ multiplex PCR. Counted here are about 76,000 clones, roughly 66% occurring once; the ten biggest clones make up around 20%. Specified treatment: oral pan-JAK inhibitor, 5-10 mg twice daily. The CDR3 totals 14 residues. Trimming left V 3 bases short and J 3 bases short, with 11 bases between. The germline V gene has CDR1 SGDLS and CDR2 YYNGEE. The chain has TRBV9 and TRBJ2-3; TRBD1 or TRBD2 may be the D gene (6 bases each). The sequence derives from a human donor with alopecia areata. Here the sequenced sample was CD8+ T cells sorted from blood, taken at week 24, from a patient treated with tofacitinib. CDR3 DNA: TGTGCCAGCAGCGAGGGGGGCGGAACAGATACGCAGTATTTT. This encodes CASSEGGGTDTQYF. Full variable domain (outside the CDR3, taken from reference TRBV9 and TRBJ2-3): DSGVTQTPKHLITATGQRVTLRCSPRSGDLSVYWYQQSLDQGLQFLIQYYNGEERAKGNILERFSAQQFPDLHSELNLSSLELGDSALYFCASSEGGGTDTQYFGPGTRLTVL.